The rows below give T cell receptor beta chains drawn from one sample of a study of shared clonotypes between healthy human individuals. Using immunoSEQ multiplex PCR, the repertoire was profiled, and TCRdb retains in-frame clones only, with some absent. In the table there are some 2 million clones, about 95% of which are singletons. Sample: naive CD8+ T cells sorted from blood. Receptors were obtained from a man younger than 30 in good health. Each CDR3 is given with its conserved first and last residue. The D gene is left open where the match is weak. Size is omitted from some rows. Given values are once, few, many or a class for expanded clones.

NA	few	TRBJ1-2	TRBV7-2	TGTGCCAGCAGCTATAGCAGGGTACCGAACTATGGCTACACCTTC	CASSYSRVPNYGYTF
NA	NA	TRBJ1-5	TRBV7-2	TGTGCCAGCAGCTTATATGGAAATCAGCCCCAGCATTTT	CASSLYGNQPQHF
TRBD2	NA	TRBJ2-1	TRBV6-6	TGTGCCAGCACCTCTAGCGGGGGGAGCTCCTACAATGAGCAGTTCTTC	CASTSSGGSSYNEQFF
TRBD1	NA	TRBJ1-4	TRBV11-2	TGTGCCAGCAGCTCCTCCGGGACAGTTAATGAAAAACTGTTTTTT	CASSSSGTVNEKLFF
NA	NA	TRBJ1-2	TRBV28	TGTGCCAGCAGTCTCTCGGGGTATGGCTACACCTTC	CASSLSGYGYTF
TRBD1	NA	TRBJ1-2	TRBV5-6	TGTGCCAGCAGCTGGGACAGCTTAACCCCCTATGGCTACACCTTC	CASSWDSLTPYGYTF
TRBD1	NA	TRBJ2-2	TRBV9	TGTGCCAGCAGTCCCTCCGGGACAGTGGAGCTGTTTTTT	CASSPSGTVELFF
NA	NA	TRBJ2-5	TRBV13	TGTGCCAGCAGCTTATACGTGGAGACCCAGTACTTC	CASSLYVETQYF
NA	NA	TRBJ2-1	TRBV5-1	TGCGCCAGCCAACAGGGGGGGAGCTCCTACAATGAGCAGTTCTTC	CASQQGGSSYNEQFF
NA	many	TRBJ2-7	TRBV20-1	TGCTCCGTCGGTGACTACGAGCAGTACTTC	CSVGDYEQYF
NA	NA	TRBJ1-5	TRBV13	TGTGCCAGCAGCGTACAGGGAGCGGAGCAGCCCCAGCATTTT	CASSVQGAEQPQHF
NA	NA	TRBJ1-1	TRBV27	TGTGCCAGCAGTTTAGCGGGGGCGCAGACTGAAGCTTTCTTT	CASSLAGAQTEAFF
NA	NA	TRBJ1-1	TRBV13	TGTGCCAGCAGCCCTCCCGAAGGGCTTCCGTTTGGCACTGAAGCTTTCTTT	CASSPPEGLPFGTEAFF
NA	NA	TRBJ2-2	TRBV6-5	TGTGCCAGCAGCCTGGGACCAAGCACCGGGGAGCTGTTTTTT	CASSLGPSTGELFF
TRBD1	NA	TRBJ2-3	TRBV29-1	TGCAGCGTTGCCAGGACAGGTAGCACAGATACGCAGTATTTT	CSVARTGSTDTQYF
NA	NA	TRBJ1-4	TRBV30	TGTGCCTGGAGTACGACTCAGGGAGAAAAACTGTTTTTT	CAWSTTQGEKLFF
NA	NA	TRBJ2-3	TRBV7-9	TGTGCCAGCAGCTTAGTTATCGGGGGTGCTAGCACAGATACGCAGTATTTT	CASSLVIGGASTDTQYF
NA	NA	TRBJ2-6	TRBV10-3	TGTGCCATCAGTGGACAGGCAGTCTCTGGGGCCAACGTCCTGACTTTC	CAISGQAVSGANVLTF
NA	NA	TRBJ2-5	TRBV29-1	TGCAGCGTGACGCAAAGTATTCAAGAGACCCAGTACTTC	CSVTQSIQETQYF
TRBD2	NA	TRBJ2-7	TRBV11-2	TGTGCCAGCAGCTTCGAGCGGGAGGGGACCTACGAGCAGTACTTC	CASSFEREGTYEQYF
TRBD1	NA	TRBJ1-1	TRBV5-4	TGTGCCAGCAGCCCGGGACAGGGGGGCACTGAAGCTTTCTTT	CASSPGQGGTEAFF
TRBD1	NA	TRBJ1-1	TRBV5-1	TGCGCCAGCAGCTTGGAAACGACAGGGGGAACTGAAGCTTTCTTT	CASSLETTGGTEAFF
TRBD2	NA	TRBJ2-7	TRBV29-1	TGCAGCGCTGAGGCTAGCGGGACCTACGAGCAGTACTTC	CSAEASGTYEQYF
TRBD2	once	TRBJ2-2	TRBV28	TGTGCCAGCAGTTTCTTCGGACTAGCCTCTGGGGAGCTGTTTTTT	CASSFFGLASGELFF
NA	NA	TRBJ1-5	TRBV5-6	TGTGCCAGCAATCGCAGGGAGGACACTCAGCCCCAGCATTTT	CASNRREDTQPQHF
NA	NA	TRBJ1-5	TRBV7-9	TGTGCCAGCAGAGATACAGGGTATAGCAATCAGCCCCAGCATTTT	CASRDTGYSNQPQHF
NA	once	TRBJ2-7	TRBV13	TGTGCCAGCAGCCCCTACTCTCCTAACGAGCAGTACTTC	CASSPYSPNEQYF
NA	NA	TRBJ1-5	TRBV4-3	TGCGCCAGCAGCCAAGACAATAGCGGCAATCAGCCCCAGCATTTT	CASSQDNSGNQPQHF
NA	NA	TRBJ1-4	TRBV4-1	TGCGCCAGCAGCCAAGGGGGAGGGGGACTGTTTTTT	CASSQGGGGLFF
NA	NA	TRBJ2-3	TRBV9	TGTGCCAGCAGCGATTACGGGGATACGCAGTATTTT	CASSDYGDTQYF
TRBD1	NA	TRBJ2-1	TRBV13	TGTGCCAGCAGCTCCCTCGGCAGGGGGCTTGGTGAGCAGTTCTTC	CASSSLGRGLGEQFF
NA	NA	TRBJ1-5	TRBV27	TGTGCCAGCAGTTTAGGGCCCGGAAGTGGGAATCAGCCCCAGCATTTT	CASSLGPGSGNQPQHF
NA	NA	TRBJ2-7	TRBV6-5	TGTGCCAGCAGGGTAACCGGCCTAAGCTCCTACGAGCAGTACTTC	CASRVTGLSSYEQYF
TRBD1	NA	TRBJ1-2	TRBV7-9	TGTGCCAGCAGCCCGACAGGGAATGGCTACACCTTC	CASSPTGNGYTF
NA	NA	TRBJ1-4	TRBV14	TGTGCCAGCAGCTCTTACAGACAGTCTAATGAAAAACTGTTTTTT	CASSSYRQSNEKLFF
NA	NA	TRBJ1-1	TRBV5-6	TGTGCCAGCATCCAGGGGAACACTGAAGCTTTCTTT	CASIQGNTEAFF
NA	NA	TRBJ2-1	TRBV29-1	TGCAGCGTTCGGCAGGTTGGTGGTGAGCAGTTCTTC	CSVRQVGGEQFF
NA	NA	TRBJ1-1	TRBV5-4	TGTGCCAGCAGCTTGGCCGGGGGTATGGGCACTGAAGCTTTCTTT	CASSLAGGMGTEAFF
NA	NA	TRBJ1-2	TRBV5-4	TGTGCCAGCAGCTTAGCGGCCAGCTATGGCTACACCTTC	CASSLAASYGYTF
TRBD2	NA	TRBJ2-5	TRBV13	TGTGCCAGCAGCGTTAGACTAGCGGGACACCAAGAGACCCAGTACTTC	CASSVRLAGHQETQYF
TRBD1	NA	TRBJ2-7	TRBV5-6	TGTGCCAGCAGCTTCACGGACAGGGGGTACGAGCAGTACTTC	CASSFTDRGYEQYF
NA	NA	TRBJ2-7	TRBV5-6	TGTGCCAGCAGCTTGTCTGGGGGGCTGATCGAGCAGTACTTC	CASSLSGGLIEQYF